These 13 T cell receptor beta chains came from one sample sequenced in a study of spatial heterogeneity in lung cancer. Time point indicated: sample taken at primary tumor resection. Material for sequencing was whole RNA from tumor, nontumor lung or frozen PBMC, left unsorted. MiXCR was run by TCRdb on the 5' RACE reads, yielding one entry per CDR3 protein. This table has some 100,000 distinct CDR3 sequences, roughly 10% appearing once. The input for sequencing was PBMCs, taken at surgery. The origin of the receptors is a male donor with early-stage non-small cell lung cancer.

This clonotype was detected many times. The chain has TRBV5-4 and TRBJ2-7, with D perhaps matching TRBD1 (6 bases). This CDR3 has 15 residues. Germline V gene lookup returns CDR1 SGHNT and CDR2 YYREEE (reference sequence). With 4 bases removed from V and 2 bases from J, the gap between germline ends came to 16 bases. CDR3 bases: TGTGCCAGCAGCCACTCCGGGACACCAGCCTACGAGCAGTACTTC. It codes for CASSHSGTPAYEQYF.

The chain couples TRBV6-5 to TRBJ2-3; unclear D gene. Germline V gene sequence: CDR1 MNHEY, CDR2 SVGAGI. The V gene lost 6 bases and the J gene lost 4 bases, with 8 bases spanning the gap. The CDR3 spans 12 residues. CDR3: CASRGWADTQYF. The DNA for the CDR3 is TGTGCCAGCAGGGGGTGGGCAGATACGCAGTATTTT.

In its sample, this clonotype was seen a few times. The gene calls are TRBV4-2 and TRBJ1-4; D unclear. The length of the CDR3 is 17 residues. V dropped 0 bases and J dropped 0 bases, with 11 bases sitting between them. The germline V gene has CDR1 LGHNA and CDR2 YNFKEQ. As DNA, the CDR3 is TGTGCCAGCAGCCAAGATCAGAATATTGCAACTAATGAAAAACTGTTTTTT. Translated: CASSQDQNIATNEKLFF.

This clonotype has a count of ten or more. As DNA, the CDR3 is TGTGCCAGCCCCCCCCCGGGACTAGCGGGCACAGATACGCAGTATTTT. This codes for CASPPPGLAGTDTQYF. The chain links TRBV28 to TRBJ2-3; 11 nucleotides line up with TRBD2. Germline assignment: CDR1 MDHEN and CDR2 SYDVKM. J was trimmed by 1 base and V by 8 bases; bases with no gene match: 8. This CDR3 has 16 residues. The entire variable domain, with the rest obtained from reference TRBV28 and TRBJ2-3, is as follows: DVKVTQSSRYLVKRTGEKVFLECVQDMDHENMFWYRQDPGLGLRLIYFSYDVKMKEKGDIPEGYSVSREKKERFSLILESASTNQTSMYLCASPPPGLAGTDTQYFGPGTRLTVL.

J is TRBJ2-1 and V is TRBV12-3 or TRBV12-4; 10 positions match TRBD2. The junction had 5 bases not matched to a gene; V was cut back by 6 bases and J by 0 bases. This CDR3 is built from 16 residues. DNA for the CDR3: TGTGCCAGCAGAGCTCCTAGCGGGGGCTCCTACAATGAGCAGTTCTTC. Protein product: CASRAPSGGSYNEQFF.

The V call is TRBV6-2 or TRBV6-3, the J call TRBJ1-5, with D perhaps matching TRBD1 (5 bases). The germline gives CDR1 MNHEY, CDR2 SVGEGT. The V gene lost 2 bases and the J gene lost 5 bases, with 13 bases spanning the gap. The CDR3 is made up of 15 amino acids. CDR3 residues: CASSYPRDRDQPQHF. In nucleotides, the CDR3 is TGTGCCAGCAGTTACCCCCGGGACCGAGATCAGCCCCAGCATTTT.

The rearrangement links TRBV18 to TRBJ2-7; D call uncertain. This CDR3 region has 16 residues. CDR1 KGHSH and CDR2 LQKENI come from the germline V gene. Trimming left V 0 bases short and J 4 bases short, with 16 bases between. CDR3 region: CASSPPGPRNWYEQYF. CDR3 coding DNA: TGTGCCAGCTCACCACCCGGTCCAAGAAACTGGTACGAGCAGTACTTC.

In its sample, this clonotype was seen many times. This chain uses TRBV5-4 with TRBJ2-1, with TRBD2 as a possible D gene (6 bases). With 3 bases removed from V and 5 bases from J, the gap between germline ends came to 15 bases. CDR1 and CDR2 from the germline V gene are SGHNT and YYREEE (reference sequence). The CDR3 totals 15 residues. CDR3 DNA: TGTGCCAGCAGCTCCTACCGCAGGACTAACAATGAGCAGTTCTTC. Translated: CASSSYRRTNNEQFF.

This chain uses TRBV20-1 with TRBJ2-7, with TRBD2 matching 9 bases. Germline CDR1 DFQATT, CDR2 SNEGSKA (reference sequence). V gave up 6 bases and J gave up 5 bases; unmatched junction bases: 11. CDR3 size: 14 residues. CDR3 region: CSAHLAGKGNEQYF. CDR3 in DNA: TGCAGTGCCCATCTAGCGGGAAAGGGGAACGAGCAGTACTTC.

This clonotype was seen ten or more times. V and J are TRBV10-3 and TRBJ2-4, with a tentative D call TRBD1 (5 bases). The germline gives CDR1 ENHRY, CDR2 SYGVKD. This CDR3 is 14 amino acids long. Trimming stripped 4 bases from V and 8 bases from J, with 15 bases between. For the CDR3, the DNA is TGTGCCATCAGTGCAGGGCAGGGCCATGACATTCAGTACTTC. It encodes CAISAGQGHDIQYF.

There are a few counts of this clonotype. The chain joins TRBV28 to TRBJ2-1; TRBD2 aligns across 9 bases. With 5 bases clipped from V and 8 bases from J, the junction kept 10 bases outside the gene matches. This CDR3 is built from 15 residues. In germline, CDR1 is MDHEN, CDR2 SYDVKM. CDR3 coding DNA: TGTGCCAGCAGTGAAGGGCGGGAGGGCCTCTATGAGCAGTTCTTC. Translated: CASSEGREGLYEQFF.

CDR3 sequence reads: CSVGSVYNEQFF. CDR3 DNA sequence: TGCAGCGTTGGGTCAGTGTACAATGAGCAGTTCTTC. The chain carries TRBV29-1 and TRBJ2-1; D uncertain. Per the germline V gene, CDR1 is SQVTM and CDR2 is ANQGSEA. The CDR3 contains 12 residues. V shed 4 bases and J shed 4 bases, with 8 bases lying between them.

The chain couples TRBV10-3 to TRBJ2-7; 7 bases fit TRBD1. The CDR3 has 13 amino acids. V lost 5 bases to trimming and J lost 5 bases; unmatched junction nucleotides: 6. Per the germline V gene, CDR1 is ENHRY and CDR2 is SYGVKD. The CDR3 is CAISPTGLNEQYF. The CDR3, as DNA: TGTGCCATCAGTCCGACAGGGTTGAACGAGCAGTACTTC.